This T cell receptor beta chain derives from a study of OX40 agonist ivuxolimab in advanced cancers. Germline assignment: CDR1 SNHLY and CDR2 FYNNEI. V lost 1 base to trimming and J lost 3 bases; unmatched junction nucleotides: 6. CDR3 length equals 16 residues. The repertoire was sequenced with immunoSEQ multiplex PCR; TCRdb's copy has only in-frame clones and lacks some. The sample has about 33,000 clones; 70% to 85% are singletons. This clone has just one count. The input for sequencing was CD4+ or CD8+ T cells sorted from blood, taken in a trial of the OX40 agonist ivuxolimab. The sequence derives from an adult with an advanced solid tumor such as melanoma, head and neck, liver or kidney cancer. The chain is built from TRBV2 and TRBJ2-3; 8 bases are shared with TRBD2. CDR3 region: CASSEEGAGVTDTQYF. CDR3 sequence (DNA): TGTGCCAGCAGTGAAGAAGGAGCGGGAGTAACAGATACGCAGTATTTT.